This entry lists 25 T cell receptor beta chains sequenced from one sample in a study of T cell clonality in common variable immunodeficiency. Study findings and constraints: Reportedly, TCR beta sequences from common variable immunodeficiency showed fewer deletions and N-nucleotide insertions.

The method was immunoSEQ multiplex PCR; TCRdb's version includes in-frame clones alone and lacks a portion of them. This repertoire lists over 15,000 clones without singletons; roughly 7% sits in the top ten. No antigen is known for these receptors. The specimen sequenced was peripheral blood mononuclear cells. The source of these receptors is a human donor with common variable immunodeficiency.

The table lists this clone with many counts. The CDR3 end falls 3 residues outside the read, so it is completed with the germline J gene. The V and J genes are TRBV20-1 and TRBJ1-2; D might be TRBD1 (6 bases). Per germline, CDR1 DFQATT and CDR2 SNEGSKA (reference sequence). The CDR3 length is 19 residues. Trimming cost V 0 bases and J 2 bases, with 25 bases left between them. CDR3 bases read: TGCAGTGCTAGAGACCTCCTCGCGGGGGCACGAGGGGTAAACTATGGC. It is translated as CSARDLLAGARGVNYG. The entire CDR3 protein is CSARDLLAGARGVNYGYTF.

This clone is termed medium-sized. The CDR3 sequence is CASGYTLRGTIAGELFF. CDR3 DNA (partial): TGTGCTAGTGGCTACACCCTCAGGGGGACGATTGCCGGGGAG. The chain employs TRBV12-5 and TRBJ2-2, with 7 bases aligning to TRBD1. The missing CDR3 end, 3 residues past where the read stops, is filled in from the germline J gene. Germline V lookup: CDR1 LGHNT, CDR2 FRNRAP. V shed 6 bases and J 6 bases; nucleotides not matched to a gene: 16. The CDR3 spans 17 residues.

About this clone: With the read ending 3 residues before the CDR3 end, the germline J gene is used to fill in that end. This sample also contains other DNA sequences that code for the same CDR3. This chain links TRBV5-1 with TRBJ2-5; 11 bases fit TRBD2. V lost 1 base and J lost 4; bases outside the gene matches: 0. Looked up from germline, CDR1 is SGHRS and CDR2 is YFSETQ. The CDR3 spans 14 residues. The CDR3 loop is CASSLTSGGETQYF. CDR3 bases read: TGCGCCAGCAGCTTGACTAGCGGGGGAGAGACC.

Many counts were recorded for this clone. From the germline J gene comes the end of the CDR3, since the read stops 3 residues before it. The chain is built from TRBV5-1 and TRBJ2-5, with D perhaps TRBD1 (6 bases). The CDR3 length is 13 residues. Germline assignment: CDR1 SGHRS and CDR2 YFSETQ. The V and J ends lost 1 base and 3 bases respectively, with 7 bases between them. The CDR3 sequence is CASSLPGEETQYF. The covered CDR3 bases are TGCGCCAGCAGCTTGCCAGGGGAAGAGACC.

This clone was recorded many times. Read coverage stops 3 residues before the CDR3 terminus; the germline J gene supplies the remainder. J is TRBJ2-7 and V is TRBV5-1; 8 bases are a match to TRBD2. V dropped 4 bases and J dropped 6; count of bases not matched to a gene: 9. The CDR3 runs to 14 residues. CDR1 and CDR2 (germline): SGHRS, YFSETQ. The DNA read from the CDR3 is TGCGCCAGCAGCCCGGGACTAGGGGCCCGCGAG. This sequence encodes CASSPGLGARE. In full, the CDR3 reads CASSPGLGAREQYF.

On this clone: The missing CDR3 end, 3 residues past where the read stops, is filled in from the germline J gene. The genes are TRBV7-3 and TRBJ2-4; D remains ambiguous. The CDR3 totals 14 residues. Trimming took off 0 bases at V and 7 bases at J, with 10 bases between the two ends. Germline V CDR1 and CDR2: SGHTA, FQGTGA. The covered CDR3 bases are TGTGCCAGCAGCTTAACGTCGGGTCGGAACATT. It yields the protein CASSLTSGRNI. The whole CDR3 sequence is CASSLTSGRNIQYF.

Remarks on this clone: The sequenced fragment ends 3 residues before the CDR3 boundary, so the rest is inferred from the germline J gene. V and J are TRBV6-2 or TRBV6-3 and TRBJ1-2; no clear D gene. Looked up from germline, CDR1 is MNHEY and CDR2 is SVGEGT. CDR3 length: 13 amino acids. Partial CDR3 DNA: TGTGCCAGCAGTTTAACAGCACCACGGGGC. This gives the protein CASSLTAPRG. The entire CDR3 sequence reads CASSLTAPRGYTF.

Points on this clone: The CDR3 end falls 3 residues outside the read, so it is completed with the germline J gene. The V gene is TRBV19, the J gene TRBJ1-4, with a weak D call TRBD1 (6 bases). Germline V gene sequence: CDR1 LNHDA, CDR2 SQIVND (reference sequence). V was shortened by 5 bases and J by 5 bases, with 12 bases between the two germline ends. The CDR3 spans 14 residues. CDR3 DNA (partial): TGTGCCAGTAGTGCCCGGACAGAAAATGAAAAA. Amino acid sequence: CASSARTENEK. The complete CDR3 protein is CASSARTENEKLFF.

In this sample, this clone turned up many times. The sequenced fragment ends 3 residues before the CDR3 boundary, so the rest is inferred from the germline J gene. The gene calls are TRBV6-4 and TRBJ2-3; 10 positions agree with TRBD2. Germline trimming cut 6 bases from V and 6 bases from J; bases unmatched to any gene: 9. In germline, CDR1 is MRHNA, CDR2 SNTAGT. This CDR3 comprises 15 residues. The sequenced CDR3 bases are TGTGCCAGCAGGGTTCTAGCGGGAGTCGCGGATACG. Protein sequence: CASRVLAGVADT. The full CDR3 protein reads CASRVLAGVADTQYF.

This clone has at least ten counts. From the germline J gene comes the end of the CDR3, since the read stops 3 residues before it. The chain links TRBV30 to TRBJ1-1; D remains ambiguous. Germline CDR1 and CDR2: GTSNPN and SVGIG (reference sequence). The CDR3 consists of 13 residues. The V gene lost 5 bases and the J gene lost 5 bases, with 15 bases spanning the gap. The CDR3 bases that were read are TGTGCCTGGTCCTATGTCCCGGGGACTGAA. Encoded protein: CAWSYVPGTE. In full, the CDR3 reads CAWSYVPGTEAFF.

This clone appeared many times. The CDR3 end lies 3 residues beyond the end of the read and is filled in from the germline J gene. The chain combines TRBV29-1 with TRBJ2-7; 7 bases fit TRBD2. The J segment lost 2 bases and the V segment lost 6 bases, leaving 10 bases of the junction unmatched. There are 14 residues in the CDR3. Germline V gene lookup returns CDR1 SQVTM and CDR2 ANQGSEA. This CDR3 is CSVGGQGLAYEQYF. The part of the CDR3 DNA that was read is TGCAGCGTCGGGGGTCAAGGACTAGCCTACGAG.

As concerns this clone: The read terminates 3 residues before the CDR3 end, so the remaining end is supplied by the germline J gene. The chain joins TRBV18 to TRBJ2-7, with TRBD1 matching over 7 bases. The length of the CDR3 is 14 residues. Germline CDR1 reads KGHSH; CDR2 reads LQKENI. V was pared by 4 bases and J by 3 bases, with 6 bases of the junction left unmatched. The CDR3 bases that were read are TGTGCCAGCTCACACGGACAGGCCCGCTACGAG. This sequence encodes CASSHGQARYE. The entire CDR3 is CASSHGQARYEQYF.

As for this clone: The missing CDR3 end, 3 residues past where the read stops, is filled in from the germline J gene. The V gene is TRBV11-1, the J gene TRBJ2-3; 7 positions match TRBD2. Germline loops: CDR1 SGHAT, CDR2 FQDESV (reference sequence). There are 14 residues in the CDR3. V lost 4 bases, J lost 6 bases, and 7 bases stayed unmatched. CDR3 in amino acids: CASSYRTSSDTQYF. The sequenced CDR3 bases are TGTGCCAGCAGCTACCGGACTAGTAGTGATACG.

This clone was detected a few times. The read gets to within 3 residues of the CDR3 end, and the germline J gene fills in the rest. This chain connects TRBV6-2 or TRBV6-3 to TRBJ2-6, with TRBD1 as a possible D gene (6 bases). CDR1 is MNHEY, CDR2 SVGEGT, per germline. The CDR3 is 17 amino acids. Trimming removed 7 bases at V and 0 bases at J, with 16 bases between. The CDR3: CASKPTGWDSGANVLTF. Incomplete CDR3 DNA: TGTGCCAGCAAACCCACAGGGTGGGACTCTGGGGCCAACGTC.

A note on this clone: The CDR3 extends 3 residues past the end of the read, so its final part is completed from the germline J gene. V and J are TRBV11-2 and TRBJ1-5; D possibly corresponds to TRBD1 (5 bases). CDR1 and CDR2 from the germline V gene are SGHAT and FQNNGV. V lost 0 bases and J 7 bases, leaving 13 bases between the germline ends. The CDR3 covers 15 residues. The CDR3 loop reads CASSLDRGAGQPQHF. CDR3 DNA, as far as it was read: TGTGCCAGCAGCTTAGATAGAGGGGCAGGGCAGCCC.

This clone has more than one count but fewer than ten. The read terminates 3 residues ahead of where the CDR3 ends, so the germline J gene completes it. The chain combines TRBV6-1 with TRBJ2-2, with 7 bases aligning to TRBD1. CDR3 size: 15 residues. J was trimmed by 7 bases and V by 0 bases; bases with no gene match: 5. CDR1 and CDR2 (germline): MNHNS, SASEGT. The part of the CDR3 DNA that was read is TGTGCCAGCAGTGAAGCGCTAGGGGGCCACGGGGAG. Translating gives CASSEALGGHGE. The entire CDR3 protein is CASSEALGGHGELFF.

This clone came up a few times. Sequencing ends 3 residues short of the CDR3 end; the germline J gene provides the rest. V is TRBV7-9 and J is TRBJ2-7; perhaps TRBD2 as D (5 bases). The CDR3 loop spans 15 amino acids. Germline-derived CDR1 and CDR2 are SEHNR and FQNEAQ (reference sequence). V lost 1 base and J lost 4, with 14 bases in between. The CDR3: CASSLGGPAIYEQYF. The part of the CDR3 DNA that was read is TGTGCCAGCAGCTTAGGCGGGCCAGCTATATACGAG.

The CDR3 bases that were read are TGTGCCAGCAGCTTAACCCTAGCGGGGGGGCCTGGGGAG. This codes for CASSLTLAGGPGE. The whole CDR3 is CASSLTLAGGPGELFF. V and J are TRBV7-3 and TRBJ2-2; TRBD2 aligns across 12 bases. The read halts 3 residues ahead of the CDR3 end, with the missing end drawn from the germline J gene. The CDR3 loop spans 16 amino acids. Germline V gene lookup returns CDR1 SGHTA and CDR2 FQGTGA. J was trimmed by 8 bases and V by 0 bases; bases with no gene match: 4.

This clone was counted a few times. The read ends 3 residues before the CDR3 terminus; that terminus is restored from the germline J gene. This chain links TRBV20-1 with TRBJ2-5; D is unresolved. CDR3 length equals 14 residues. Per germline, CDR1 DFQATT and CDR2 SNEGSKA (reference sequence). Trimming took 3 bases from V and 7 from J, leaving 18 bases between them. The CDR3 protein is CSASTPLDVGTQYF. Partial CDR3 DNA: TGCAGTGCTAGTACTCCCCTAGACGTGGGGACC.

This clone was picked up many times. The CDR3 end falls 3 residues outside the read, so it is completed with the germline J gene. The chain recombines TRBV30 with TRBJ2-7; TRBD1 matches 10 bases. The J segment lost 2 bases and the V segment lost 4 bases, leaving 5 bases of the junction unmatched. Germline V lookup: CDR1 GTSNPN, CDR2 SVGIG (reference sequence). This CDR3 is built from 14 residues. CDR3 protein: CAWNTGTGAYEQYF. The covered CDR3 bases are TGTGCCTGGAATACCGGGACAGGGGCCTACGAG. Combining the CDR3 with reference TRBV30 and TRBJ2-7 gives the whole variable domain SQTIHQWPATLVQPVGSPLSLECTVEGTSNPNLYWYRQAAGRGLQLLFYSVGIGQISSEVPQNLSASRPQDRQFILSSKKLLLSDSGFYLCAWNTGTGAYEQYFGPGTRLTVT.

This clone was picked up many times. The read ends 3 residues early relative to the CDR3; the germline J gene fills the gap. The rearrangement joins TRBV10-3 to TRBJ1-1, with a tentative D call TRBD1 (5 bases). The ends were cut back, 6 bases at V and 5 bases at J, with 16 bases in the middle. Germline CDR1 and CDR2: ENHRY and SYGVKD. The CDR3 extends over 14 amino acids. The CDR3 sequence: CAISQEGRRTEAFF. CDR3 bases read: TGTGCCATCAGCCAAGAGGGGAGAAGGACTGAA.

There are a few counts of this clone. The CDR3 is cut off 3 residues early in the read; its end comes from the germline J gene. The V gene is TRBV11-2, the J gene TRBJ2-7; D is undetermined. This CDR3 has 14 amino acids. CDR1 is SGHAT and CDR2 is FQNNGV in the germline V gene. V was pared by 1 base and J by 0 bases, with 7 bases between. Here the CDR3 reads CASSLVRSSYEQYF. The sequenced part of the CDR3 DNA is TGTGCCAGCAGCTTAGTCAGAAGCTCCTACGAG.

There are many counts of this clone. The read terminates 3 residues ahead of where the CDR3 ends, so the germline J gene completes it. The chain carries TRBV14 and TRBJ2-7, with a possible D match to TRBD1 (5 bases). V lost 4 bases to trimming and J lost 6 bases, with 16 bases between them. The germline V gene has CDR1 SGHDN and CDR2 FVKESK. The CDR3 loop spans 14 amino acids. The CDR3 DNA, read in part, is TGTGCCAGCAGCCCAGGGCACGCTCCGCGCGAG. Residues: CASSPGHAPRE. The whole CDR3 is CASSPGHAPREQYF.

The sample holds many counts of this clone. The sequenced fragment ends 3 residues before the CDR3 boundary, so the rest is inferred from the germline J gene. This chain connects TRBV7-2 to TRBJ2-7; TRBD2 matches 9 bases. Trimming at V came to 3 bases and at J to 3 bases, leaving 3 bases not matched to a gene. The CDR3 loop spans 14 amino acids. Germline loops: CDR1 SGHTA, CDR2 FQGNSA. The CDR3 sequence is CASSLASGVYEQYF. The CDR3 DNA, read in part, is TGTGCCAGCAGCTTGGCTAGCGGGGTCTACGAG.

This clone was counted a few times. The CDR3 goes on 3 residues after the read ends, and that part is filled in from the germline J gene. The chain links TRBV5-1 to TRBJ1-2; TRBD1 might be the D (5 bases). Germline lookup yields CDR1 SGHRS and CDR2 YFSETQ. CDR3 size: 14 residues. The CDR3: CASSLGQGETGYTF. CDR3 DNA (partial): TGCGCCAGCAGCTTGGGCCAGGGCGAGACGGGC.